This T cell receptor beta chain was recorded in a study of OX40 agonist ivuxolimab in advanced cancers. Whole-study context: Six ivuxolimab dose levels, 0.01 to 10 mg/kg, were given intravenously every 2 weeks. With a range of roughly 20 to 80, age averaged 60 years, and 65% to 90% were male. Each dose-escalation patient presented with hepatocellular carcinoma, melanoma, renal cell or head and neck cancer.

V trimming: 1 base; J trimming: 2 bases; junction bases outside the gene matches: 7. The germline V gene encodes CDR1 LGHNA and CDR2 YNFKEQ. This CDR3 has 18 residues. Clones were read by immunoSEQ multiplex PCR, and TCRdb kept only the in-frame ones, dropping some. The profile shows about 82,000 clones, just over 85% of them singletons. The source was CD4+ or CD8+ T cells sorted from blood, collected in a trial of the OX40 agonist ivuxolimab. The TCR originated in an adult with an advanced solid tumor such as melanoma, head and neck, liver or kidney cancer. This chain joins TRBV4-2 and TRBJ2-6, with 8 bases matching TRBD1. The CDR3 DNA reads as TGTGCCAGCAGCCAAGCTAAGGGACAGGATACTGGGGCCAACGTCCTGACTTTC. Translation: CASSQAKGQDTGANVLTF.